The 3 T cell receptor beta chains below come from one sample, sequenced in a study of T cells in Graves' hyperthyroidism and ophthalmopathy. Using RNA transcripts as the source, TCR beta CDR3 regions were amplified. The HTBI primer set served for first-round RT-PCR of the TCR CDR3. MiXCR was run by TCRdb on the multiplex PCR reads, yielding one entry per CDR3 protein. The sample contains 660,000 or so distinct CDR3 sequences, about 45% of which appear only once. The sample was peripheral blood or thyroid tissue (not recorded which). Every receptor here comes from an adult man with Graves' disease, either hyperthyroidism or ophthalmopathy (not recorded which).

The CDR3 DNA sequence: TGTGCCAGCGGGGGCAGGCCCTCCTACGAGCAGTACTTC. Protein sequence: CASGGRPSYEQYF. V usage is TRBV28 and J usage is TRBJ2-7, with D perhaps matching TRBD1 (6 bases). CDR3 size: 13 residues. Trimming pared 8 bases from V and 0 bases from J, leaving 11 bases between. Germline values: CDR1 MDHEN, CDR2 SYDVKM.

The rearrangement links TRBV5-1 to TRBJ1-2; TRBD1 is a possible D gene (6 bases). CDR1 and CDR2 from the germline V gene are SGHRS and YFSETQ. V lost 0 bases and J lost 8, with 11 bases in between. This CDR3 is 13 amino acids long. The CDR3 here is CASSLAGGRGYTF. In DNA, the CDR3 is TGCGCCAGCAGCTTGGCCGGGGGGCGAGGCTACACCTTC.

The chain combines TRBV20-1 with TRBJ2-5; 8 bases agree with TRBD1. CDR1 is DFQATT, CDR2 SNEGSKA, per germline (reference sequence). V shed 6 bases, J shed 4 bases, and the junction held 13 bases outside the gene matches. This CDR3 region has 15 residues. The CDR3 DNA is TGCAGTGCCACAAGCCAGGGGGCGCTGCCAGAGACCCAGTACTTC. This translates into CSATSQGALPETQYF.